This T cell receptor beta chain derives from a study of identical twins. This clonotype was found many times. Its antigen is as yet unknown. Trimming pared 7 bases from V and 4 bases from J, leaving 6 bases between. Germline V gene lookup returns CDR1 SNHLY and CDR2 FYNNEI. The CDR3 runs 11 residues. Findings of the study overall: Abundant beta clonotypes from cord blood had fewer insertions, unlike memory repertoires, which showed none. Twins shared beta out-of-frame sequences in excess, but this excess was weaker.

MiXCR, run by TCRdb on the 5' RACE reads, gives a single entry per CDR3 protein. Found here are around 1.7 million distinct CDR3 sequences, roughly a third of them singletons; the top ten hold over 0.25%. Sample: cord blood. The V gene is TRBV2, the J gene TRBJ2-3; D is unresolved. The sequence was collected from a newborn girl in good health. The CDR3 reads CASNGPDTQYF. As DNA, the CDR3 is TGTGCCAGCAACGGGCCAGATACGCAGTATTTT. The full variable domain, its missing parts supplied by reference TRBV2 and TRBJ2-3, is EPEVTQTPSHQVTQMGQEVILRCVPISNHLYFYWYRQILGQKVEFLVSFYNNEISEKSEIFDDQFSVERPDGSNFTLKIRSTKLEDSAMYFCASNGPDTQYFGPGTRLTVL.